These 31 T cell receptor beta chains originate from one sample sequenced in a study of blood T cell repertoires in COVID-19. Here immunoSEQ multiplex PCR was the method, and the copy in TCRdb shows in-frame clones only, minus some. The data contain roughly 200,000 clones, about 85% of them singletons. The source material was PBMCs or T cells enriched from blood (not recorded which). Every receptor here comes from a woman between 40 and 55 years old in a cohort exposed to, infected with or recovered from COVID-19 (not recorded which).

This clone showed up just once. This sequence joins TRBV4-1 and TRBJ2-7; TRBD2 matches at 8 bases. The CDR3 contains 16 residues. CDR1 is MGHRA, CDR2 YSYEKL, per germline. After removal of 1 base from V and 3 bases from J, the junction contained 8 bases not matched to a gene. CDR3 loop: CASSQASSGTSYEQYF. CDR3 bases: TGCGCCAGCAGCCAAGCATCGTCCGGGACTAGCTACGAGCAGTACTTC.

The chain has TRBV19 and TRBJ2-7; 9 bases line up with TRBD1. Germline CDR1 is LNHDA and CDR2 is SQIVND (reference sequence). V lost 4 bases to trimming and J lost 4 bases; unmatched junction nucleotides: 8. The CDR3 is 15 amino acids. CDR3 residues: CASSRSGTGPYEQYF. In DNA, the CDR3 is TGTGCCAGTAGTAGATCCGGGACAGGGCCTTACGAGCAGTACTTC.

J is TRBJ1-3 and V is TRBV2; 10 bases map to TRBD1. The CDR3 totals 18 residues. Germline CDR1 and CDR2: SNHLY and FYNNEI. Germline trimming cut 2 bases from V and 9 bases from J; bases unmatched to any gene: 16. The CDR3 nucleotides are TGTGCCAGCAGTGAACGCGGGGTGACAGGGGGCTTTTCGAGCACCATATATTTT. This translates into CASSERGVTGGFSSTIYF.

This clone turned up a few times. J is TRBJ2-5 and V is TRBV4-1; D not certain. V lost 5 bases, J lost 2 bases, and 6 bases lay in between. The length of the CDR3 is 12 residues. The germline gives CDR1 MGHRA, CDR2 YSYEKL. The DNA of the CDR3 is TGCGCCAGCAGCGGGCTACAAGAGACCCAGTACTTC. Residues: CASSGLQETQYF.

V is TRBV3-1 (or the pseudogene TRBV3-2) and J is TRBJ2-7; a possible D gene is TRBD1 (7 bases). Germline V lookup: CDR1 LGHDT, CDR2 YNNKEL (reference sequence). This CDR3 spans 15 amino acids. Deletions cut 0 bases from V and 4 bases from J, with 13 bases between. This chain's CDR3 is CASSQDPGGRYEQYF. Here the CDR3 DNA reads TGTGCCAGCAGCCAAGATCCAGGGGGGCGGTACGAGCAGTACTTC.

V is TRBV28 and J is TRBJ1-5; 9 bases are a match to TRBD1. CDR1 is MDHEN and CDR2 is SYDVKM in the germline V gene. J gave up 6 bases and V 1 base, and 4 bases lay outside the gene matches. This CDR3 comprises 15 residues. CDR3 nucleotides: TGTGCCAGCAGTTTATCGTACAGGGGGCTTCAGCCCCAGCATTTT. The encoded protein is CASSLSYRGLQPQHF.

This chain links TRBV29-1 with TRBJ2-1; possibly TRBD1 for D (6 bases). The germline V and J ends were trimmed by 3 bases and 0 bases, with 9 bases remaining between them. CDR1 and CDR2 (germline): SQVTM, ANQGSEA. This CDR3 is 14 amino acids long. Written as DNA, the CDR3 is TGCAGCGTTGACCGGGACAACTCCTACAATGAGCAGTTCTTC. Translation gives CSVDRDNSYNEQFF.

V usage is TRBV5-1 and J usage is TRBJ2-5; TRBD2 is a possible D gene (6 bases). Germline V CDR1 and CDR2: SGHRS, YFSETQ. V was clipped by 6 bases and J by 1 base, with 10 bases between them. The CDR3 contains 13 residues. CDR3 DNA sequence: TGCGCCAGCACGGAGCGGGCCCAAGAGACCCAGTACTTC. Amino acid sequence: CASTERAQETQYF.

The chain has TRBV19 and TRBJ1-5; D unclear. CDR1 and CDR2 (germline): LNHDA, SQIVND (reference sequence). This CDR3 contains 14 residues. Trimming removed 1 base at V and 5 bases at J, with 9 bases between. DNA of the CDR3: TGTGCCAGTAGTATAGCAACAGAACATCAGCCCCAGCATTTT. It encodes CASSIATEHQPQHF.

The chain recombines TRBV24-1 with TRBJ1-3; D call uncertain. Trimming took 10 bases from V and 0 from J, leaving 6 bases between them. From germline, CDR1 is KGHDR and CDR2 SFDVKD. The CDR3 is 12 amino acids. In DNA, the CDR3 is TGTGCCACTAAGAGCTCTGGAAACACCATATATTTT. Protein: CATKSSGNTIYF.

The CDR3 loop reads CASSRDQGNYGYTF. Here the CDR3 DNA reads TGTGCCAGCAGCCGGGACCAGGGGAATTATGGCTACACCTTC. The J gene is TRBJ1-2, the V gene TRBV5-6; a weak D match, TRBD1 (6 bases). The germline V gene has CDR1 SGHDT and CDR2 YYEEEE. Trimming removed 4 bases at V and 5 bases at J, with 15 bases between. CDR3 length equals 14 residues.

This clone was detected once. The CDR3 nucleotides are TGTGCCAGCAGCCTGGGACAGACCCAAGAGACCCAGTACTTC. Translation: CASSLGQTQETQYF. This chain links TRBV13 with TRBJ2-5; 7 bases line up with TRBD1. Trimming removed 5 bases from V and 1 base from J; junction bases left unmatched: 4. The CDR3 is 14 amino acids. CDR1 PRHDT and CDR2 FYEKMQ come from the germline V gene (reference sequence).

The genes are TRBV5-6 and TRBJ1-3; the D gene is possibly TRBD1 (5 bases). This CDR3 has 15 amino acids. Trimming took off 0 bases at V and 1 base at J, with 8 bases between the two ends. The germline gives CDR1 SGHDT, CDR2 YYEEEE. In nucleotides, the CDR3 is TGTGCCAGCAGCTTGGGGAGGGGATCTGGAAACACCATATATTTT. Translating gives CASSLGRGSGNTIYF.

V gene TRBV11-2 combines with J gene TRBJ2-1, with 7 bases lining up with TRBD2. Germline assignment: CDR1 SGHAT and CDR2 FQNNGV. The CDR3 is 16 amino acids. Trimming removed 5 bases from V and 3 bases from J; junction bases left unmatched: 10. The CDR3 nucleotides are TGTGCCAGCAGCCAGATCTCGGGACTACTCTACAATGAGCAGTTCTTC. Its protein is CASSQISGLLYNEQFF.

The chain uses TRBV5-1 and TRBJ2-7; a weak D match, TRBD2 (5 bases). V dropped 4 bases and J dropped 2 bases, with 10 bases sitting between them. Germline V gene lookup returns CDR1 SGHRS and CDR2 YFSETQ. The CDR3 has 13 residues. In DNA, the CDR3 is TGCGCCAGCAGCGTCCGGGAACCCTACGAGCAGTACTTC. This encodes CASSVREPYEQYF.

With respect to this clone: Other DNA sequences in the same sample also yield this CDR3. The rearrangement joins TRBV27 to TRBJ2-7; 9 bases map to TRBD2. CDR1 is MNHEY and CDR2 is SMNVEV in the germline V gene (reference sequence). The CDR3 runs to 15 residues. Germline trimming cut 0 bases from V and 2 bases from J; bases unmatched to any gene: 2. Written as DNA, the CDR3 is TGTGCCAGCAGTTTATCTAGCGGGAGACCCTACGAGCAGTACTTC. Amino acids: CASSLSSGRPYEQYF.

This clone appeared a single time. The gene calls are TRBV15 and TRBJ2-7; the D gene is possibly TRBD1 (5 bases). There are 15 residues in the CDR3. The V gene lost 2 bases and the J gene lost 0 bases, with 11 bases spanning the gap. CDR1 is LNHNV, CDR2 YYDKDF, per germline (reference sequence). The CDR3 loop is CATSRHNRNSYEQYF. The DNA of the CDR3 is TGTGCCACCAGCAGACACAACAGGAACTCCTACGAGCAGTACTTC.

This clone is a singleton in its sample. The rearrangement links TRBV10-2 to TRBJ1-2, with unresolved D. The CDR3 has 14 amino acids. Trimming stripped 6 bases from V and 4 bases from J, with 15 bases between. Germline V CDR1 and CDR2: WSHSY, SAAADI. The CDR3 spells CASRPAGTIYGYTF. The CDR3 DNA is TGCGCCAGCAGGCCGGCGGGAACCATCTATGGCTACACCTTC.

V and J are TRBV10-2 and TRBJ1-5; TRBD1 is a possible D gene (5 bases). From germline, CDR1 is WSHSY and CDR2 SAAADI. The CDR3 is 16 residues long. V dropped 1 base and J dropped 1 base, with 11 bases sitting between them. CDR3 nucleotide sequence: TGCGCCAGCAGTGAGTTGGAAAGGGGCAGCAATCAGCCCCAGCATTTT. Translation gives CASSELERGSNQPQHF.

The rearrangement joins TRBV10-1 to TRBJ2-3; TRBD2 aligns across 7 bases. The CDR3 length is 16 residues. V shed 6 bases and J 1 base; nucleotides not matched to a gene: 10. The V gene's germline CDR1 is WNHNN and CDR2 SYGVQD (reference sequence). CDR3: CASRNIAGNCTDTQYF. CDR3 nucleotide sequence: TGCGCCAGCAGAAACATAGCGGGTAACTGCACAGATACGCAGTATTTT.

The CDR3 DNA follows: TGTGCCAGCAGTCCAGGACAGAGAATCACTGAAGCTTTCTTT. Translating gives CASSPGQRITEAFF. The V call is TRBV28, the J call TRBJ1-1, with a weak D call TRBD1 (6 bases). The V gene lost 5 bases and the J gene lost 4 bases, with 14 bases spanning the gap. CDR1 is MDHEN and CDR2 is SYDVKM in the germline V gene. The CDR3 has 14 residues.

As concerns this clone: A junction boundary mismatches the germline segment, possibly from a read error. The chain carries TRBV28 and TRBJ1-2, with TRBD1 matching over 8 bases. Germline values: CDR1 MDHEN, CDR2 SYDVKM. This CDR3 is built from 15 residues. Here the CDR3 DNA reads TGTGCCAGCAGCCCCCGGACAGGGTTTCCCTATCGCTACACCTTC. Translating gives CASSPRTGFPYRYTF.

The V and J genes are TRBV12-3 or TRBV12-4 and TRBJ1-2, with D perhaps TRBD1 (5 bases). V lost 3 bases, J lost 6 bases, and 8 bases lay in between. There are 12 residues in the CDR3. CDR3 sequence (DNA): TGTGCCAGCAGTTTTGGGGGGAATGGCTACACCTTC. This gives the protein CASSFGGNGYTF.

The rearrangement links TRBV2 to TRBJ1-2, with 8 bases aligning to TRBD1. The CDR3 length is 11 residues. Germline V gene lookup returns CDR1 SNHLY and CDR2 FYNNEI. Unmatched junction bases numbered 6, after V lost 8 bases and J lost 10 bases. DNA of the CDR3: TGTGCCAGCGGACAGGGCGAACCCTACACCTTC. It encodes CASGQGEPYTF.

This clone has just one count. Here the CDR3 reads CASSRRLAGGSTDTQYF. The CDR3 DNA sequence: TGCGCCAGCAGCCGCCGACTAGCGGGGGGGTCCACAGATACGCAGTATTTT. The genes are TRBV5-1 and TRBJ2-3, with TRBD2 matching 14 bases. The V and J ends lost 4 bases and 2 bases, in that order; junction bases with no gene match: 6. In germline, CDR1 is SGHRS, CDR2 YFSETQ. The CDR3 is 17 residues long.

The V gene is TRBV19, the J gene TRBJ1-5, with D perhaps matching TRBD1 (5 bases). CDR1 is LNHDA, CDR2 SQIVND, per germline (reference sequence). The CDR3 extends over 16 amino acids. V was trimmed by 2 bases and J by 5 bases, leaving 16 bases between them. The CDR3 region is CASSIWGSGGDQPQHF. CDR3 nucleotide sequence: TGTGCCAGTAGTATATGGGGTTCCGGGGGAGATCAGCCCCAGCATTTT.

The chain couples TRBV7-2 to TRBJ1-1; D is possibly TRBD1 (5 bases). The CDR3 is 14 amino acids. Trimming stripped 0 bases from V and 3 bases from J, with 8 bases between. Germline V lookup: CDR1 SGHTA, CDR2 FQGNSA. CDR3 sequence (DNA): TGTGCCAGCAGCTTAGCGACAGCCTACACTGAAGCTTTCTTT. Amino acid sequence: CASSLATAYTEAFF.

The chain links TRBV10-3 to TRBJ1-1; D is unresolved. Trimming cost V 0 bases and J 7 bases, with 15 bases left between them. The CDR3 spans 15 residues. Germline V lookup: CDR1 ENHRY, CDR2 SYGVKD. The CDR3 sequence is CAISESLSRIDEAFF. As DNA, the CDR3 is TGTGCCATCAGTGAGTCGTTGTCGCGTATCGATGAAGCTTTCTTT.

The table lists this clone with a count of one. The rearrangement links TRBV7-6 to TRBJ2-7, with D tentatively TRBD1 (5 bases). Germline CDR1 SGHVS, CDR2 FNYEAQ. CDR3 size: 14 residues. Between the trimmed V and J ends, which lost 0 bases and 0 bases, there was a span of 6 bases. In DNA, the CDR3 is TGTGCCAGCAGCTTAGCAGGGGACTCCTACGAGCAGTACTTC. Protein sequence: CASSLAGDSYEQYF.

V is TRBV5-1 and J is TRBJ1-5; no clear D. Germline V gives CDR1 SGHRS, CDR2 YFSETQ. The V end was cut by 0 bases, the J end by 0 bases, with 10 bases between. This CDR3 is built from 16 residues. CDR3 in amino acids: CASSLAQENSNQPQHF. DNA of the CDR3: TGCGCCAGCAGCTTGGCTCAGGAAAATAGCAATCAGCCCCAGCATTTT.

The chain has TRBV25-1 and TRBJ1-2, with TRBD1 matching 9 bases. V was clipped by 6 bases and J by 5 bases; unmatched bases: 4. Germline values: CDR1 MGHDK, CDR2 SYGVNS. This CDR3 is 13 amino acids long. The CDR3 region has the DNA TGTGCCAGCAGCTTGGACAGGGGTTATGGCTACACCTTC. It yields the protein CASSLDRGYGYTF.